These 2 T cell receptor beta chains originate from one sample sequenced in a study of response to subunit inactivated influenza vaccine. TCRdb reprocessed the RT-PCR reads with MiXCR, giving one entry per CDR3 protein. In the table there are around 760,000 distinct CDR3 sequences, 11% to 15% of which are singletons. The sequencing here drew on PBMCs from blood, taken less than 15 days before vaccination. These receptor sequences come from a man aged 45 to 65 who received an inactivated influenza vaccine.

A few counts support this clonotype. This sequence joins TRBV20-1 and TRBJ2-7; TRBD2 matches 12 bases. V lost 5 bases and J lost 4; bases outside the gene matches: 6. The CDR3 totals 14 residues. CDR1 DFQATT and CDR2 SNEGSKA come from the germline V gene (reference sequence). CDR3 bases: TGCAGTGCTCGACTAGCGGGAGTGGGGTACGAGCAGTACTTC. It is translated as CSARLAGVGYEQYF.

The J gene is TRBJ2-5, the V gene TRBV12-3 or TRBV12-4; D might be TRBD2 (6 bases). This CDR3 region has 13 residues. V was pared by 7 bases and J by 3 bases, with 12 bases between. In DNA, the CDR3 is TGTGCCAGCACCCAAGGACTAAAAGAGACCCAGTACTTC. This sequence encodes CASTQGLKETQYF.